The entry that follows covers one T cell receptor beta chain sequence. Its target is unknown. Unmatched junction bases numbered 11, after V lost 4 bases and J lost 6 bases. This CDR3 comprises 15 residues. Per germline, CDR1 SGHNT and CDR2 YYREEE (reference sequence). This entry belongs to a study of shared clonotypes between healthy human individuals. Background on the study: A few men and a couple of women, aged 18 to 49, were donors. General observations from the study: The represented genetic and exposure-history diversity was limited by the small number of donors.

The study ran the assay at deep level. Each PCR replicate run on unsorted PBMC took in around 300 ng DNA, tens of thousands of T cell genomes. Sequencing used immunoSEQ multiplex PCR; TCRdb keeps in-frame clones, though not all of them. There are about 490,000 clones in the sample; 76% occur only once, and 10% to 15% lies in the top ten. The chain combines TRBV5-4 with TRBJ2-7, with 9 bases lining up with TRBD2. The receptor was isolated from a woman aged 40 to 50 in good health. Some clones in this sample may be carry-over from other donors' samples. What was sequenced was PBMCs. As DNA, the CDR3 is TGTGCCAGCAGCGGGGCGCTAGCGGGATCAGGCGAGCAGTACTTC. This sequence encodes CASSGALAGSGEQYF.